This entry concerns a single TCR beta chain. Measured with immunoSEQ multiplex PCR; TCRdb has only the in-frame clones, and not every one. Here the sample spans about 410,000 clones, roughly 90% being singletons. The data are from a study of blood T cell repertoires in COVID-19. There are 13 residues in the CDR3. V shed 3 bases and J shed 5 bases, with 10 bases lying between them. The chain employs TRBV12-3 or TRBV12-4 and TRBJ1-2; a weak D match, TRBD1 (5 bases). This clonotype was obtained from a woman between 40 and 50 years old with COVID-19, enrolled during active disease. The specimen sequenced was peripheral blood. CDR3 sequence reads: CASSFDGGYGYTF. The CDR3 bases are TGTGCCAGCAGTTTCGATGGGGGGTATGGCTACACCTTC.